The 12 T cell receptor beta chains presented below share a single source sample, sequenced in a study of blood T cell repertoires in COVID-19. The repertoire was sequenced with immunoSEQ multiplex PCR; TCRdb's copy has only in-frame clones and lacks some. In the table there are almost 90,000 clones, over 70% of which are singletons. The sample was peripheral blood. These receptors originate from a man older than 75 with acute or convalescent COVID-19.

The J gene is TRBJ1-1, the V gene TRBV6-6; D possibly corresponds to TRBD1 (5 bases). The CDR3 is 17 amino acids. V was cut by 5 bases and J by 6 bases, with 25 bases left in between. Germline V CDR1 and CDR2: MNHNY, SVGAGI (reference sequence). The chain's CDR3 is CASSPPPGGGGRPEAFF. Written as DNA, the CDR3 is TGTGCCAGCAGTCCACCGCCGGGGGGGGGAGGGCGTCCTGAAGCTTTCTTT.

The J gene is TRBJ1-3, the V gene TRBV5-1, with TRBD1 identical over 8 bases. The CDR3 spans 16 residues. Trimming removed 2 bases from V and 8 bases from J; junction bases left unmatched: 12. Germline assignment: CDR1 SGHRS and CDR2 YFSETQ. The CDR3 protein is CASSFSGRGRGDTIYF. The CDR3 DNA reads as TGCGCCAGCAGCTTTTCCGGCAGGGGGCGCGGAGACACCATATATTTT.

The J gene is TRBJ1-2, the V gene TRBV12-3 or TRBV12-4, with 7 bases identical to TRBD1. Trimming cost V 6 bases and J 4 bases; bases outside gene matches: 5. The CDR3 has 13 amino acids. The CDR3 coding sequence is TGTGCCAGCAGCCCCGACAGGGCCTATGGCTACACCTTC. As protein: CASSPDRAYGYTF.

The DNA of the CDR3 is TGTGCCAGCAGCGCCTGGGGAGGGAACACTGAAGCTTTCTTT. Translating gives CASSAWGGNTEAFF. V usage is TRBV7-2 and J usage is TRBJ1-1; no reliable D call. CDR1 SGHTA and CDR2 FQGNSA come from the germline V gene. This CDR3 is built from 14 residues. V was pared by 5 bases and J by 1 base, with 11 bases between.

The chain combines TRBV7-9 with TRBJ1-1; the D is unclear. The CDR3 sequence is 14 residues long. The germline V gene has CDR1 SEHNR and CDR2 FQNEAQ (reference sequence). V lost 6 bases to trimming and J lost 3 bases, with 14 bases between them. The CDR3 bases are TGTGCCAGCAGAAAAGGCGGGCCATACACTGAAGCTTTCTTT. As protein: CASRKGGPYTEAFF.

The chain carries TRBV30 and TRBJ1-5; 8 bases are a match to TRBD1. This CDR3 contains 14 residues. The V gene end was trimmed by 1 base and the J gene end by 7 bases; junction bases not matched to a gene: 6. Germline V gene sequence: CDR1 GTSNPN, CDR2 SVGIG (reference sequence). The CDR3 region has the DNA TGTGCCTGGAGTGGGGCAGGGGGCAGCCAGCCCCAGCATTTT. This encodes CAWSGAGGSQPQHF.

The chain joins TRBV12-3 or TRBV12-4 to TRBJ1-2; D perhaps matches TRBD1 (5 bases). Trimming cost V 1 base and J 8 bases, with 8 bases left between them. The CDR3 is made up of 12 amino acids. This CDR3 reads CASSLGGFGYTF. The CDR3 DNA follows: TGTGCCAGCAGTTTAGGGGGCTTCGGCTACACCTTC.

The chain has TRBV5-6 and TRBJ2-7; 7 bases agree with TRBD2. CDR3 size: 14 residues. With 0 bases clipped from V and 3 bases from J, the junction kept 3 bases outside the gene matches. The germline CDR1 and CDR2 sequences are SGHDT and YYEEEE. The CDR3, as DNA: TGTGCCAGCAGCTTGGGTGCGGGGGACTACGAGCAGTACTTC. It codes for CASSLGAGDYEQYF.

The V call is TRBV3-1 (or the pseudogene TRBV3-2), the J call TRBJ2-5, with TRBD1 matching over 9 bases. CDR1 LGHDT and CDR2 YNNKEL come from the germline V gene (reference sequence). Trimming removed 4 bases from V and 5 bases from J; junction bases left unmatched: 8. CDR3 length: 15 amino acids. This CDR3 reads CASSPVGQGFETQYF. CDR3 nucleotide sequence: TGTGCCAGCAGCCCCGTGGGACAGGGATTTGAGACCCAGTACTTC.

CDR3 in DNA: TGTGCCACCAGTGATTCCGGACAGGGGGCAGATACGCAGTATTTT. Amino acid sequence: CATSDSGQGADTQYF. The chain joins TRBV24-1 to TRBJ2-3; 10 bases match TRBD1. The CDR3 length is 15 residues. Losses at the gene ends were 2 bases for V and 4 bases for J; bases not matched to a gene: 2. The germline gives CDR1 KGHDR, CDR2 SFDVKD.

The J gene is TRBJ2-3, the V gene TRBV21-1; the D call of TRBD2 is as the table states it, not checked on the DNA. TRBV21-1 is noted as a pseudogene. The CDR3 loop spans 16 amino acids. The chain's CDR3 is CASSKRGLAMSCTQYF. The CDR3 region has the DNA TGTGCCAGCAGCAAACGCGGACTAGCGATGAGTTGTACGCAGTATTTT.

The V call is TRBV28, the J call TRBJ1-2, with a possible D match to TRBD1 (6 bases). CDR1 is MDHEN and CDR2 is SYDVKM in the germline V gene. V gave up 6 bases and J gave up 8 bases, with 13 bases separating them. CDR3 size: 12 residues. This CDR3 is CASSLQGVGYTF. CDR3 in DNA: TGTGCCAGCAGCTTACAGGGTGTGGGCTACACCTTC.